This is a list of T cell receptor beta chains from one sample in a study of T cell responses to AZD1222 COVID-19 vaccine. The repertoire was sequenced with immunoSEQ multiplex PCR; TCRdb's copy has only in-frame clones and lacks some. The sample lists 85,000 or so clones; around nine tenths were seen once. Specimen: peripheral blood, collected 28 days after the second AZD1222 dose. The receptors here all came from an adult who received the AZD1222 COVID-19 vaccine. The CDR3 runs from the conserved cysteine through the conserved F or W. Each record gives: V gene, J gene, D gene, clone size, CDR3 DNA, CDR3 protein. D genes are given only for firm matches. The size entry is marked missing in some rows and otherwise reads once, few, many or a size class.

TRBV28	TRBJ1-2	.	once	TGTGCCAGCAGTTCCGTGACACAGTATGGCTACACCTTC	CASSSVTQYGYTF
TRBV30	TRBJ1-1	.	.	TGTGCCTGGAGTCGGGGGGGGAACACTGAAGCTTTCTTT	CAWSRGGNTEAFF
TRBV7-2	TRBJ1-3	.	.	TGTGCCAGCAGCCTGGAGGGGACACCTTATATCTCTGGAAACACCATATATTTT	CASSLEGTPYISGNTIYF
TRBV5-1	TRBJ2-1	TRBD2	once	TGCGCCAGCAGCGTTGCCGGGACTAGTAGCTCCTACAATGAGCAGTTCTTC	CASSVAGTSSSYNEQFF
TRBV7-2	TRBJ2-1	.	.	TGTGCCAGCAGCTCCCGTTCTACAGGGAGGAATGAGCAGTTCTTC	CASSSRSTGRNEQFF
TRBV5-4	TRBJ2-7	.	.	TGTGCCAGCAGCCCCACAGGGATCTACGAGCAGTACTTC	CASSPTGIYEQYF
TRBV6-5	TRBJ1-2	TRBD1	.	TGTGCCAGCAGTCCCCGGGACAGACCAAACTATGGCTACACCTTC	CASSPRDRPNYGYTF
TRBV28	TRBJ1-5	TRBD1	medium-sized	TGTGCCAGCAGTTTACAGGGGGCTAGCAATCAGCCCCAGCATTTT	CASSLQGASNQPQHF
TRBV27	TRBJ2-7	TRBD2	.	TGTGCCAGCAGCCCACCCTTGGGGACTAGCGGGATCTATAGAGAGCAGTACTTC	CASSPPLGTSGIYREQYF
TRBV30	TRBJ1-1	TRBD1	.	TGTGCCTGGCAGACAGGGGGCTTTGTGAACACTGAAGCTTTCTTT	CAWQTGGFVNTEAFF
TRBV12-3/TRBV12-4	TRBJ1-3	.	.	TGTGCCAGCAGTTCCCCGGGAAACACCATATATTTT	CASSSPGNTIYF
TRBV19	TRBJ1-5	.	.	TGTGCCAGTACCTTTTCGGCAGGCAATCAGCCCCAGCATTTT	CASTFSAGNQPQHF
TRBV5-6	TRBJ1-2	.	.	TGTGCCAGCAGCGGGGGAATAGGGACAACGTATGGCTACACCTTC	CASSGGIGTTYGYTF
TRBV5-1	TRBJ1-4	.	.	TGCGCCAGCAGCTTTGGAATTAGCCGCGGAGAAGAAAAACTGTTTTTT	CASSFGISRGEEKLFF
TRBV6-5	TRBJ1-2	TRBD1	once	TGTGCCAGCAGTTACAGCAGGGGGTGGGTTGGCTACACCTTC	CASSYSRGWVGYTF
TRBV6-5	TRBJ1-1	.	.	TGTGCCAGCAAGAGAACCCAGAACACTGAAGCTTTCTTT	CASKRTQNTEAFF
TRBV28	TRBJ2-5	TRBD1	.	TGTGCCAGCAGTGGAGACAGGGATGGGAAAGAGACCCAGTACTTC	CASSGDRDGKETQYF
TRBV7-2	TRBJ2-1	.	.	TGTGCCAGCAGCTTTAGCCCTACCTACAATGAGCAGTTCTTC	CASSFSPTYNEQFF
TRBV3-1/TRBV3-2	TRBJ1-3	.	.	TGTGCCAGCAGCCAAGATCTGGGATCTGGGGGGTACCCCATATATTTT	CASSQDLGSGGYPIYF
TRBV5-4	TRBJ2-3	TRBD2	.	TGTGCCAGCAGCAACGCTGGCGGGGGAACACGGGATACGCAGTATTTT	CASSNAGGGTRDTQYF
TRBV19	TRBJ1-1	TRBD1	.	TGTGCCACCAGGACAGGGGCTCACACTGAAGCTTTCTTT	CATRTGAHTEAFF
TRBV7-2	TRBJ1-3	TRBD1	.	TGTGCCAGCAGCTTGGGATCGACAGGGTACACCATATATTTT	CASSLGSTGYTIYF
TRBV9	TRBJ2-3	TRBD2	.	TGTGCCAGCAGCGTAGCTACTAGCGGGGGGTCTAGCACAGATACGCAGTATTTT	CASSVATSGGSSTDTQYF
TRBV6-5	TRBJ2-3	.	.	TGTGCCAGCATTGGACACAAGTATAGCACAGATACGCAGTATTTT	CASIGHKYSTDTQYF
TRBV13	TRBJ2-7	.	.	TGTGCCAGCAGCTTAAAGCCAACGGTGATGGAGCAGTACTTC	CASSLKPTVMEQYF
TRBV2	TRBJ2-7	TRBD2	once	TGTGCCAGCAGTGTAGCGGGAGCCGGATATGAGTACGAGCAGTACTTC	CASSVAGAGYEYEQYF
TRBV5-1	TRBJ1-5	TRBD1	.	TGCGCCAGCAGCTTGGGGACAGGGGGCGGGCAGCCCCAGCATTTT	CASSLGTGGGQPQHF
TRBV5-1	TRBJ1-1	TRBD1	.	TGCGCCAGCAGCGAGGGACAGTTCATGAACACTGAAGCTTTCTTT	CASSEGQFMNTEAFF
TRBV3-1/TRBV3-2	TRBJ1-6	.	.	TGTGCCAGCAGCCAAGGACAGGCTAATTCACCCCTCCACTTT	CASSQGQANSPLHF
TRBV18	TRBJ2-3	TRBD2	.	TGCCACACGTTAGCGGGGCCAAGCACAGATACGCAGTATTTT	CHTLAGPSTDTQYF
TRBV12-3/TRBV12-4	TRBJ2-2	.	.	TGTGCCAGCACCCTTAACACCGGGGAGCTGTTTTTT	CASTLNTGELFF
TRBV12-5	TRBJ1-4	.	.	TGTGCTAGTGGTTTGCCTGGGGGAGAAAAACTGTTTTTT	CASGLPGGEKLFF
TRBV5-4	TRBJ2-5	.	.	TGTGCCAGCAGCATGCCGACAGGCTCATTTGGCCAAGAGACCCAGTACTTC	CASSMPTGSFGQETQYF
TRBV3-1/TRBV3-2	TRBJ2-1	.	.	TGTGCCAGCAGCCAAACGAATGAGCAGTTCTTC	CASSQTNEQFF
TRBV5-4	TRBJ2-3	.	once	TGTGCCAGCAGCTTGGGGGGAAGAAGCACAGATACGCAGTATTTT	CASSLGGRSTDTQYF
TRBV18	TRBJ1-2	TRBD1	.	TGTGCCAGCTCACCCCACCCCGGACAGGGGTCTGGCTACACCTTC	CASSPHPGQGSGYTF
TRBV5-5	TRBJ1-4	TRBD1	.	TGTGCCAGCTTTCACAGGGGGAGAGGCGAAAAACTGTTTTTT	CASFHRGRGEKLFF
TRBV18	TRBJ1-1	.	.	TGTGCCAGCTCAGGAGCACAGAACACTGAAGCTTTCTTT	CASSGAQNTEAFF
TRBV7-8	TRBJ2-2	TRBD2	.	TGTGCCAGCAGCTTAGCTAACGGACTAGTCCGGGAGCTGTTTTTT	CASSLANGLVRELFF
TRBV30	TRBJ2-3	.	.	TGTGCCTGGAGTGTAGGTGGGGGCGCGGGAGATACGCAGTATTTT	CAWSVGGGAGDTQYF
TRBV9	TRBJ2-1	.	once	TGTGCCAGCAGCGTAGGACGAGGGAGCTCCTACAATGAGCAGTTCTTC	CASSVGRGSSYNEQFF
TRBV5-4	TRBJ1-2	.	.	TGTGCCAGCAGCCCGGGGGGGGCCCGATCTAACTATGGCTACACCTTC	CASSPGGARSNYGYTF
TRBV3-1/TRBV3-2	TRBJ2-7	.	.	TGTGCCAGCAGCCCAAGTGCCCGCCCCTCCTACGAGCAGTACTTC	CASSPSARPSYEQYF
TRBV11-2	TRBJ2-7	.	.	TGTGCCAGCAGCTTTCACCACGAGCAGTACTTC	CASSFHHEQYF
TRBV2	TRBJ1-6	.	.	TGTGCCAGCACCGACATATCTTCACCCCTCCACTTT	CASTDISSPLHF
TRBV7-9	TRBJ2-3	.	.	TGTGCCAGCAGCTTTGGGGGGGCGCGCACAGATACGCAGTATTTT	CASSFGGARTDTQYF
TRBV5-6	TRBJ2-7	TRBD2	.	TGTGCCAGCACCCTGTGGGGCGGGACTAGCGTGTACGAGCAGTACTTC	CASTLWGGTSVYEQYF
TRBV27	TRBJ2-5	TRBD2	.	TGTGCCAGCAGTTTATTCGGTAGGGTGGGAGGGTTCGAGACCCAGTACTTC	CASSLFGRVGGFETQYF
TRBV6-5	TRBJ1-2	.	.	TGTGCCAGCAGTTACTCGCAACAGGGCTTTAGCTACACCTTC	CASSYSQQGFSYTF
TRBV2	TRBJ1-2	.	.	TGTGCCAGCATCCTGGGCCAGAGTGGCTACACCTTC	CASILGQSGYTF
TRBV10-3	TRBJ1-2	.	.	TGTGCCATCGGACCAGGGGATCTGCATGGCTACACCTTC	CAIGPGDLHGYTF